The clone carrying this T cell receptor beta chain has just a few counts. The sample belongs to a study of patients and donors after allogeneic stem cell transplantation. TCRdb independently ran MiXCR on the RT-PCR reads; one entry per CDR3 protein. The sample includes 70,000 to 85,000 distinct CDR3 sequences, less than 30% of them seen just once. Sequencing was performed on blood, either unsorted or a sorted T cell fraction (not recorded which). This receptor was taken from a human donor who was either an allogeneic HSCT recipient or a stem cell or donor lymphocyte infusion donor (not recorded which). It is not recorded whose cells these are; they may come from a transplant donor.

CDR3 protein: CASSQGYLGEKLFF. The CDR3 nucleotides read TGTGCCAGCAGCCAAGGATACTTGGGTGAAAAACTGTTTTTT. The gene calls are TRBV3-1 and TRBJ1-4; no clear D. The CDR3 totals 14 residues. Looked up from germline, CDR1 is LGHDT and CDR2 is YNNKEL (reference sequence). V shed 1 base and J shed 7 bases, with 10 bases lying between them.